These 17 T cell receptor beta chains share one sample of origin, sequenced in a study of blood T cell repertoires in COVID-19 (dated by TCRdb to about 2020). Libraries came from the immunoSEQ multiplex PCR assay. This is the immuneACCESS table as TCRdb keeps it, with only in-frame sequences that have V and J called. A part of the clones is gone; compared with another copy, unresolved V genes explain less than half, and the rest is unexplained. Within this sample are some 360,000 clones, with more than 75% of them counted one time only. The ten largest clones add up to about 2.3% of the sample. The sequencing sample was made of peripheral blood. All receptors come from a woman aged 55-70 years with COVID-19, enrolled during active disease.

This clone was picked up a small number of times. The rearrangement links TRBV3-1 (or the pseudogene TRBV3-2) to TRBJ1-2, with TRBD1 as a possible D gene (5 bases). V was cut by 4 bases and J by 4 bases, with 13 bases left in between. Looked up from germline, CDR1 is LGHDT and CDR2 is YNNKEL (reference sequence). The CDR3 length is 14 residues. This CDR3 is CASSLSRGSYGYTF. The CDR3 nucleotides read TGTGCCAGCAGCCTCAGTAGGGGTTCCTATGGCTACACCTTC.

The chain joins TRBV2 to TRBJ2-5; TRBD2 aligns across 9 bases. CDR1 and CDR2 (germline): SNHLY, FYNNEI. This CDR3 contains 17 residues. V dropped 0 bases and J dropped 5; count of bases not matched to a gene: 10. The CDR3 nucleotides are TGTGCCAGCAGTGAAGCGCTTGTGGCGGGGGGGCTGGAGACCCAGTACTTC. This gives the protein CASSEALVAGGLETQYF.

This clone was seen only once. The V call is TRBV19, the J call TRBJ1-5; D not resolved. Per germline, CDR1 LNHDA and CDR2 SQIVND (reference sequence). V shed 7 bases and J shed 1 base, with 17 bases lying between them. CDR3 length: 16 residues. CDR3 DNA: TGTGCCAGTAATTACGTGGCAGGCTTAAGCAATCAGCCCCAGCATTTT. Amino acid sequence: CASNYVAGLSNQPQHF. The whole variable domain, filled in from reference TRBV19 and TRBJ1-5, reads DGGITQSPKYLFRKEGQNVTLSCEQNLNHDAMYWYRQDPGQGLRLIYYSQIVNDFQKGDIAEGYSVSREKKESFPLTVTSAQKNPTAFYLCASNYVAGLSNQPQHFGDGTRLSIL.

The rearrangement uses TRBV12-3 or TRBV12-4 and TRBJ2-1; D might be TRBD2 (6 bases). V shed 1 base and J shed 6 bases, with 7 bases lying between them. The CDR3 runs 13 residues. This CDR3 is CASSLEAGNEQFF. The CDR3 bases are TGTGCCAGCAGTTTAGAAGCGGGCAATGAGCAGTTCTTC.

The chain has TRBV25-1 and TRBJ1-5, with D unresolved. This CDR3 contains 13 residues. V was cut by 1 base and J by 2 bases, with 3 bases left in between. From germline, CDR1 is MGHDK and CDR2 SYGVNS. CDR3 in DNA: TGTGCCAGCAGTGAATTAGGCAATCAGCCCCAGCATTTT. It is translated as CASSELGNQPQHF.

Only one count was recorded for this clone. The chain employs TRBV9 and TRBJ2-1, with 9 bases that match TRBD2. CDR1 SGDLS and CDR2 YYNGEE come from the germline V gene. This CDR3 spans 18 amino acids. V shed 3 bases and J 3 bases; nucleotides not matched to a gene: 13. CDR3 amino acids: CASSARGGASGVYNEQFF. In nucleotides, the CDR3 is TGTGCCAGCAGCGCTCGGGGTGGGGCTAGCGGGGTCTACAATGAGCAGTTCTTC.

This CDR3 reads CASSSPGARSYEQYF. The CDR3 bases are TGTGCCAGCAGCTCCCCAGGGGCAAGGTCCTACGAGCAGTACTTC. The rearrangement uses TRBV5-4 and TRBJ2-7, with a tentative D call TRBD1 (6 bases). V was pared by 3 bases and J by 1 base, with 14 bases between. The CDR3 totals 15 residues. Germline loops: CDR1 SGHNT, CDR2 YYREEE (reference sequence). The variable domain in full, with the rest retrieved from reference TRBV5-4 and TRBJ2-7, is ETGVTQSPTHLIKTRGQQVTLRCSSQSGHNTVSWYQQALGQGPQFIFQYYREEENGRGNFPPRFSGLQFPNYSSELNVNALELDDSALYLCASSSPGARSYEQYFGPGTRLTVT.

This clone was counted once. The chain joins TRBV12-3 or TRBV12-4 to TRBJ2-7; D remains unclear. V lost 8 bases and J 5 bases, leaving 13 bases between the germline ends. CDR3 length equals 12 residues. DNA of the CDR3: TGTGCCAGCCTTCGCGTACCCGACGAGCAGTACTTC. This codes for CASLRVPDEQYF.

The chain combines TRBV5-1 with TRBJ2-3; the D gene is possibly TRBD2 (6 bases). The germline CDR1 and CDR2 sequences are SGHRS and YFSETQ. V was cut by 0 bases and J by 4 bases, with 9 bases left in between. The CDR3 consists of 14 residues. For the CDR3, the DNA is TGCGCCAGCAGCTTGGGCGGGGTAGCAGATACGCAGTATTTT. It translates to CASSLGGVADTQYF.

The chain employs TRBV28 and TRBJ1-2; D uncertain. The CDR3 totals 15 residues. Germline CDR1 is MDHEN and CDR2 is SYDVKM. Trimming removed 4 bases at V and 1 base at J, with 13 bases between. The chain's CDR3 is CASSSTTPVNYGYTF. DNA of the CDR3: TGTGCCAGCAGTTCCACCACCCCAGTTAACTATGGCTACACCTTC.

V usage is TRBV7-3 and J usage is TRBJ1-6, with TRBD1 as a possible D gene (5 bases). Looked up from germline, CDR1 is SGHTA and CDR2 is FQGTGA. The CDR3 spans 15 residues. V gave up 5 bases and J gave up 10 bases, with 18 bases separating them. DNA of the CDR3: TGTGCCAGCAGCCCCACCAGGGCCCCCGTCTCACCCCTCCACTTT. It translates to CASSPTRAPVSPLHF.

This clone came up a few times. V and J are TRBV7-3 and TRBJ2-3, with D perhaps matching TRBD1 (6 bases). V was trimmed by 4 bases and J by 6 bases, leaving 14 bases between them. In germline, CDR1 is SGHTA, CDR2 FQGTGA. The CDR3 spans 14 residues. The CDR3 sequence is CASSYTPGADTQYF. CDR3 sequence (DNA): TGTGCCAGCAGCTATACCCCAGGGGCGGATACGCAGTATTTT.

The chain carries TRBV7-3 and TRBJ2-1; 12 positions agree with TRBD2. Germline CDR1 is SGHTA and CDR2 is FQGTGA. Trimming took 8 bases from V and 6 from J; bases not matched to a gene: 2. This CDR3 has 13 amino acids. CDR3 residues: CASGLAGINEQFF. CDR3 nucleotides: TGTGCCAGCGGACTAGCGGGGATCAATGAGCAGTTCTTC.

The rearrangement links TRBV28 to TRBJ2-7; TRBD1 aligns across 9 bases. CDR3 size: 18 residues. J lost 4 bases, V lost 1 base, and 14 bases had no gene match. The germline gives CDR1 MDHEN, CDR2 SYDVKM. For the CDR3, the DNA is TGTGCCAGCAGTTTATTAGGATCGACCGGGACAGGGCGGTACGAGCAGTACTTC. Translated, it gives CASSLLGSTGTGRYEQYF.

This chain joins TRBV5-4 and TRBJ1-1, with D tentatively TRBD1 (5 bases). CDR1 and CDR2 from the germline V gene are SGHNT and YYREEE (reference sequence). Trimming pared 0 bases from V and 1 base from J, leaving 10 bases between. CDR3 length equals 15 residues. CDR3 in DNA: TGTGCCAGCAGCTTGGCCAAGGGGCCGAACACTGAAGCTTTCTTT. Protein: CASSLAKGPNTEAFF.

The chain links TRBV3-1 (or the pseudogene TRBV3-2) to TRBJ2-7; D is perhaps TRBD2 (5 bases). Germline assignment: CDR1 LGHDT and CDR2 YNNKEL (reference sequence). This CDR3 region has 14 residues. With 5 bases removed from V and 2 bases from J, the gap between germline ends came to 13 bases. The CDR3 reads CASSANAGTYEQYF. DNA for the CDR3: TGTGCCAGCAGCGCTAACGCGGGCACCTACGAGCAGTACTTC.

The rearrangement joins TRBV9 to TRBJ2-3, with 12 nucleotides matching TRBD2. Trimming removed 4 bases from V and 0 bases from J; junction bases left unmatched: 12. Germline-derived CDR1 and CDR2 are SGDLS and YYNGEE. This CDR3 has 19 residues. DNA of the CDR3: TGTGCCAGCAGCCCCCGGGGGCTAGCGGGGGGGCCAAGCACAGATACGCAGTATTTT. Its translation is CASSPRGLAGGPSTDTQYF.